This T cell receptor (beta chain) was documented in a study of blood T cell repertoires in COVID-19. Method: immunoSEQ multiplex PCR; TCRdb's copy keeps in-frame clones and lacks some. Of some 200,000 clones detected, around 80% appear once; the ten largest clones hold roughly 8.7%. The CDR3 extends over 13 amino acids. CDR1 is MNHEY and CDR2 is SVGEGT in the germline V gene. V lost 3 bases to trimming and J lost 7 bases, with 10 bases between them. There are a few counts of this clone. The sequenced sample consisted of peripheral blood. V gene TRBV6-2 or TRBV6-3 combines with J gene TRBJ1-5, with D tentatively TRBD1 (6 bases). This sequence was found in a man aged 50-60 years with active or convalescent COVID-19. The CDR3, as DNA: TGTGCCAGCAGTTATGGGGGCGGGCAGCCCCAGCATTTT. Its translation: CASSYGGGQPQHF.